Below are 9 T cell receptor beta chains sequenced from a single sample in a study of post-analysis software for immune sequencing data. Overall study findings and caveats: Roughly five TRBV segments appeared more often in patients than in controls, and TRBV5-6, TRBV5-1 and TRBV20-1 were among these.

Each TCR beta cDNA library carried unique molecular identifiers. MiXCR was run by TCRdb on the PCR reads, yielding one entry per CDR3 protein. Of around 400,000 distinct CDR3 sequences detected, approximately 33% appear once; the ten largest clones hold roughly 13%. Their specific antigens are unknown. The sequenced sample consisted of blood. The receptors were gathered from a girl between 5 and 17 years old with multiple sclerosis.

This chain joins TRBV12-3 or TRBV12-4 and TRBJ2-5, with 9 nucleotides matching TRBD1. V was pared by 6 bases and J by 6 bases, with 14 bases of the junction left unmatched. The CDR3 extends over 16 amino acids. In DNA form, the CDR3 reads TGTGCCAGCAGAGCCGGGACAGGGAGTTTTTCAAAGACCCAGTACTTC. This codes for CASRAGTGSFSKTQYF.

This clonotype was recorded a few times. The chain is built from TRBV29-1 and TRBJ2-3; 8 nucleotides line up with TRBD1. There are 13 residues in the CDR3. With 7 bases clipped from V and 3 bases from J, the junction kept 6 bases outside the gene matches. Germline CDR1 reads SQVTM; CDR2 reads ANQGSEA. The CDR3 spells CSAGQGGTDTQYF. DNA for the CDR3: TGCAGCGCCGGACAGGGAGGAACAGATACGCAGTATTTT.

This clonotype has only a few counts. The V gene is TRBV18, the J gene TRBJ2-4; the match to TRBD2 covers 9 bases. With 3 bases clipped from V and 6 bases from J, the junction kept 3 bases outside the gene matches. Germline V gene lookup returns CDR1 KGHSH and CDR2 LQKENI. The CDR3 runs 14 residues. As DNA, the CDR3 is TGTGCCAGCTCACCTAGCGGGGGCCTAAACATTCAGTACTTC. Translated: CASSPSGGLNIQYF.

The table lists this clonotype with many counts. CDR3 nucleotide sequence: TGTGCCAGCAGTTCTATAACAAACCGGGCTGTTGTCTCCTACGAGCAGTACTTC. Its protein product is CASSSITNRAVVSYEQYF. The gene calls are TRBV28 and TRBJ2-7; D is uncertain. Germline loops: CDR1 MDHEN, CDR2 SYDVKM. The CDR3 consists of 18 residues. V was cut by 4 bases and J by 0 bases, with 22 bases left in between.

V is TRBV10-3 and J is TRBJ2-1; no firm D call. This CDR3 has 14 residues. V gave up 6 bases and J gave up 4 bases, with 13 bases separating them. Germline-derived CDR1 and CDR2 are ENHRY and SYGVKD. CDR3 residues: CAISPEGNYNEQFF. The DNA for the CDR3 is TGTGCCATCAGCCCTGAAGGGAATTACAATGAGCAGTTCTTC.

This clonotype was detected only a few times. This chain links TRBV5-6 with TRBJ1-4; D gene ambiguous. This CDR3 spans 15 amino acids. Per germline, CDR1 SGHDT and CDR2 YYEEEE. V lost 0 bases and J lost 0, with 6 bases in between. CDR3: CASSLAEATNEKLFF. The CDR3 DNA is TGTGCCAGCAGCTTGGCAGAGGCAACTAATGAAAAACTGTTTTTT.

V and J are TRBV7-3 and TRBJ2-2, with unresolved D. Trimming cost V 5 bases and J 5 bases, with 12 bases left between them. Per germline, CDR1 SGHTA and CDR2 FQGTGA. The length of the CDR3 is 14 residues. The CDR3 nucleotides read TGTGCCAGCAGCCTCCACGAAGGAACCGGGGAGCTGTTTTTT. The encoded protein is CASSLHEGTGELFF.

The chain couples TRBV29-1 to TRBJ1-1; D perhaps matches TRBD1 (6 bases). The CDR3 extends over 12 amino acids. CDR1 is SQVTM, CDR2 ANQGSEA, per germline. The ends were cut back, 3 bases at V and 2 bases at J, with 7 bases in the middle. The CDR3 coding sequence is TGCAGCGTTGAGGGACACAACACTGAAGCTTTCTTT. Encoded protein: CSVEGHNTEAFF.

This clonotype has just a few counts. The chain uses TRBV6-4 and TRBJ2-3, with 13 bases fitting TRBD2. Germline V gene sequence: CDR1 MRHNA, CDR2 SNTAGT. CDR3 length: 16 residues. V shed 3 bases, J shed 1 base, and the junction held 1 base outside the gene matches. CDR3 in amino acids: CASSEGTSGGTDTQYF. The DNA of the CDR3 is TGTGCCAGCAGTGAAGGGACTAGCGGGGGCACAGATACGCAGTATTTT.